A single sample gave rise to the 20 T cell receptor beta chains below, sequenced in a study of PD-L1 blockade in urothelial cancer. Measured with immunoSEQ multiplex PCR; TCRdb has only the in-frame clones, and not every one. The data contain fewer than 45,000 clones, roughly 87% of them singletons. Specimen: PBMCs, collected around atezolizumab (anti-PD-L1) treatment. The receptor set was obtained from a man between 65 and 79 years old with urothelial cancer.

This chain joins TRBV19 and TRBJ2-1, with D possibly being TRBD2 (6 bases). CDR3 length equals 14 residues. Trimming removed 5 bases at V and 7 bases at J, with 15 bases between. CDR1 is LNHDA and CDR2 is SQIVND in the germline V gene (reference sequence). The DNA of the CDR3 is TGTGCCAGTAGTCAAGGAGGGGTGGGGAATGAGCAGTTCTTC. Translated: CASSQGGVGNEQFF.

This chain joins TRBV4-3 and TRBJ1-2; 8 bases agree with TRBD1. The germline V gene encodes CDR1 LGHNA and CDR2 YSLEER. Losses at the gene ends were 0 bases for V and 8 bases for J; bases not matched to a gene: 8. The CDR3 extends over 15 amino acids. The CDR3 nucleotides are TGCGCCAGCAGCCAAGATCGAGCAGGGGGCGTGGGCTACACCTTC. This sequence encodes CASSQDRAGGVGYTF.

The chain links TRBV11-3 to TRBJ2-3; TRBD2 agrees at 9 bases. Germline V gives CDR1 SGHNT, CDR2 YENEEA. V lost 5 bases to trimming and J lost 5 bases; unmatched junction nucleotides: 8. CDR3 length: 15 residues. In DNA, the CDR3 is TGTGCCAGCAGCATGCTGGCGGGGGGGCAAGATACGCAGTATTTT. Protein product: CASSMLAGGQDTQYF.

The rearrangement uses TRBV5-1 and TRBJ2-3; possible D gene TRBD2, 5 bases. The CDR3 runs to 14 residues. Germline V gene data show CDR1 as SGHRS and CDR2 as YFSETQ. V was cut by 5 bases and J by 0 bases, with 10 bases left in between. CDR3 loop: CASSFPGSTDTQYF. The CDR3 bases are TGCGCCAGCAGTTTTCCGGGAAGCACAGATACGCAGTATTTT.

Here the CDR3 reads CSVAQGLNTEAFF. The CDR3 nucleotides read TGCAGCGTCGCACAGGGTCTGAACACTGAAGCTTTCTTT. The V and J genes are TRBV29-1 and TRBJ1-1; a weak D match, TRBD1 (6 bases). In germline, CDR1 is SQVTM, CDR2 ANQGSEA. This CDR3 spans 13 amino acids. Trimming stripped 6 bases from V and 0 bases from J, with 11 bases between.

The chain links TRBV4-3 to TRBJ1-2; D is possibly TRBD1 (5 bases). CDR3 length equals 14 residues. Trimming took off 0 bases at V and 4 bases at J, with 9 bases between the two ends. Germline lookup yields CDR1 LGHNA and CDR2 YSLEER. The DNA for the CDR3 is TGCGCCAGCAGCCAAGAAGGGGAGGCCTATGGCTACACCTTC. Residues: CASSQEGEAYGYTF.

The gene calls are TRBV2 and TRBJ2-5; D is perhaps TRBD2 (7 bases). The V end lost 6 bases, the J end lost 5 bases, and 13 bases lay between the germline ends. CDR1 is SNHLY, CDR2 FYNNEI, per germline. The CDR3 spans 13 residues. CDR3 nucleotide sequence: TGTGCCAGCAGGCGGGGGCAGGGGGAGACCCAGTACTTC. Protein sequence: CASRRGQGETQYF. Using reference TRBV2 and TRBJ2-5 for the parts outside the CDR3, the full variable domain is EPEVTQTPSHQVTQMGQEVILRCVPISNHLYFYWYRQILGQKVEFLVSFYNNEISEKSEIFDDQFSVERPDGSNFTLKIRSTKLEDSAMYFCASRRGQGETQYFGPGTRLLVL.

The CDR3 loop is CATSGTGYGYTF. The CDR3 DNA is TGTGCCACTTCCGGGACAGGCTATGGCTACACCTTC. The chain couples TRBV2 to TRBJ1-2; 8 bases map to TRBD1. Germline V CDR1 and CDR2: SNHLY, FYNNEI. This CDR3 contains 12 residues. Trimming removed 10 bases from V and 4 bases from J; junction bases left unmatched: 5.

The V and J genes are TRBV7-7 and TRBJ2-3; maybe TRBD1 (5 bases). The CDR3 consists of 13 residues. V was trimmed by 3 bases and J by 6 bases, leaving 10 bases between them. The germline V gene has CDR1 SSHAT and CDR2 FNYEAQ (reference sequence). The CDR3 spells CASSFRQGDTQYF. Here the CDR3 DNA reads TGTGCCAGCAGCTTTAGGCAGGGCGATACGCAGTATTTT. The full variable domain, completed using reference TRBV7-7 and TRBJ2-3, is GAGVSQSPRYKVTKRGQDVTLRCDPISSHATLYWYQQALGQGPEFLTYFNYEAQPDKSGLPSDRFSAERPEGSISTLTIQRTEQRDSAMYRCASSFRQGDTQYFGPGTRLTVL.

This clone was seen a handful of times. The chain is built from TRBV7-2 and TRBJ2-3; TRBD2 matches at 8 bases. Germline CDR1 and CDR2: SGHTA and FQGNSA. After removal of 1 base from V and 8 bases from J, the junction contained 8 bases not matched to a gene. CDR3 length: 15 amino acids. CDR3 nucleotides: TGTGCCAGCAGCTTAGATCCACGTGCGGGAGGTACGCAGTATTTT. Translated, it gives CASSLDPRAGGTQYF.

This clone was detected a few times. J is TRBJ2-1 and V is TRBV4-2, with TRBD2 identical over 11 bases. Losses at the gene ends were 2 bases for V and 1 base for J; bases not matched to a gene: 13. Germline V gene data show CDR1 as LGHNA and CDR2 as YNFKEQ. The CDR3 is 20 residues long. The CDR3 nucleotides are TGTGCCAGCAGCCAATCCTTTAGCGGGGGGGCCGAGCTATCCTACAATGAGCAGTTCTTC. It yields the protein CASSQSFSGGAELSYNEQFF.

This clone was seen only a few times. This sequence joins TRBV2 and TRBJ2-1, with 12 bases fitting TRBD2. Germline V lookup: CDR1 SNHLY, CDR2 FYNNEI. The CDR3 sequence is 16 residues long. Losses at the gene ends were 3 bases for V and 2 bases for J; bases not matched to a gene: 2. The DNA of the CDR3 is TGTGCCAGCAGTGATGGACTAGCGGGGACCTACAATGAGCAGTTCTTC. Protein: CASSDGLAGTYNEQFF.

This clone came up once. V is TRBV9 and J is TRBJ2-2; no clear D gene. CDR3 length: 15 residues. Germline values: CDR1 SGDLS, CDR2 YYNGEE. V lost 1 base and J 2 bases, leaving 9 bases between the germline ends. The CDR3 bases are TGTGCCAGCAGCGTAAGGTCGGGTAACACCGGGGAGCTGTTTTTT. Translated, it gives CASSVRSGNTGELFF. Full variable domain (missing parts from reference TRBV9 and TRBJ2-2): DSGVTQTPKHLITATGQRVTLRCSPRSGDLSVYWYQQSLDQGLQFLIQYYNGEERAKGNILERFSAQQFPDLHSELNLSSLELGDSALYFCASSVRSGNTGELFFGEGSRLTVL.

The chain recombines TRBV27 with TRBJ1-5; D remains ambiguous. The V gene's germline CDR1 is MNHEY and CDR2 SMNVEV (reference sequence). V lost 3 bases, J lost 1 base, and 4 bases lay in between. The CDR3 is 13 residues long. CDR3 sequence: CASSFRSNQPQHF. The CDR3 bases are TGTGCCAGCAGTTTCAGGAGCAATCAGCCCCAGCATTTT.

This chain connects TRBV12-5 to TRBJ2-3; 16 bases line up with TRBD2. Germline CDR1 reads LGHNT; CDR2 reads FRNRAP. The CDR3 extends over 19 amino acids. With 8 bases clipped from V and 3 bases from J, the junction kept 14 bases outside the gene matches. Written as DNA, the CDR3 is TGTGCTAGTAGCTCCGGGACTAGCGGGGGGGCCGGGGGAACAGATACGCAGTATTTT. Translated: CASSSGTSGGAGGTDTQYF.

This chain connects TRBV5-4 to TRBJ2-1; 7 bases are shared with TRBD1. Unmatched junction bases numbered 1, after V lost 0 bases and J lost 1 base. The CDR3 is 15 amino acids. In germline, CDR1 is SGHNT, CDR2 YYREEE (reference sequence). The DNA of the CDR3 is TGTGCCAGCAGCTTGGACAGGGGATCCTACAATGAGCAGTTCTTC. Its translation is CASSLDRGSYNEQFF. Looking up the rest from reference TRBV5-4 and TRBJ2-1 gives the full variable domain: ETGVTQSPTHLIKTRGQQVTLRCSSQSGHNTVSWYQQALGQGPQFIFQYYREEENGRGNFPPRFSGLQFPNYSSELNVNALELDDSALYLCASSLDRGSYNEQFFGPGTRLTVL.

The chain couples TRBV27 to TRBJ1-6, with 9 bases matching TRBD1. V gave up 4 bases and J gave up 5 bases; unmatched junction bases: 3. Per germline, CDR1 MNHEY and CDR2 SMNVEV (reference sequence). There are 15 residues in the CDR3. CDR3 sequence: CASSSRQGDNSPLHF. DNA of the CDR3: TGTGCCAGCAGTTCACGACAGGGGGATAATTCACCCCTCCACTTT.

There are a few counts of this clone. This chain uses TRBV7-2 with TRBJ2-3; 12 nucleotides align to TRBD1. The germline gives CDR1 SGHTA, CDR2 FQGNSA. This CDR3 comprises 16 residues. The V gene end was trimmed by 1 base and the J gene end by 5 bases; junction bases not matched to a gene: 4. The CDR3 nucleotides are TGTGCCAGCAGCTTAGTCGGGACAGGGGGCTTAGATACGCAGTATTTT. It encodes CASSLVGTGGLDTQYF.

The chain carries TRBV9 and TRBJ2-5; tentative D call: TRBD1 (6 bases). CDR3 length: 14 amino acids. Germline CDR1 SGDLS, CDR2 YYNGEE. The V end was cut by 4 bases, the J end by 4 bases, with 14 bases between. The CDR3 nucleotides are TGTGCCAGCAGCCCCCAGGGGATGGGAGAGACCCAGTACTTC. This encodes CASSPQGMGETQYF.

V gene TRBV9 combines with J gene TRBJ2-2, with D maybe TRBD2 (6 bases). Trimming removed 3 bases at V and 5 bases at J, with 20 bases between. The CDR3 extends over 17 amino acids. The germline CDR1 and CDR2 sequences are SGDLS and YYNGEE. DNA of the CDR3: TGTGCCAGCAGCGCCCCTCAGCAGGGAGGCGGGACCGGGGAGCTGTTTTTT. This encodes CASSAPQQGGGTGELFF.